The present entry profiles one TCR beta chain with its context. The antigen is unknown. This record comes from a study of vaccination effects on CD4 cells after COVID-19. For the study at large: A density of fewer than 2.5 million PBMC per well was used; these cells were cultured with roughly 10 IU/ml IL-2 and approximately 10 ug/ml peptides.

Libraries were prepared by immunoSEQ multiplex PCR; TCRdb keeps only in-frame clonotypes and omits some of them. The table has 70,000 or so clones, about 74% seen once. Trimming took 5 bases from V and 2 from J; bases not matched to a gene: 9. Germline-derived CDR1 and CDR2 are SGHTA and FQGNSA. There are 16 residues in the CDR3. Scientists isolated CD4+ T cells after a roughly 9-day culture period ended. On days 3 and 7, fresh IL-2 medium replaced half the medium. Study results and limitations: Late after vaccination, infection- and vaccine-induced clones showed marked clonal contraction. The study dataset contains few convalescent patients and includes no early post-infection timepoints.

The source material was CD4+ T cells from PBMCs cultured without peptide, sampled before COVID-19 vaccination. The chain links TRBV7-2 to TRBJ1-2; 9 bases line up with TRBD1. The receptor was isolated from a human donor who received a COVID-19 vaccine. The CDR3 sequence: CASSISTGGPNYGYTF. The CDR3 DNA sequence: TGTGCCAGCAGCATATCCACAGGGGGCCCGAACTATGGCTACACCTTC.